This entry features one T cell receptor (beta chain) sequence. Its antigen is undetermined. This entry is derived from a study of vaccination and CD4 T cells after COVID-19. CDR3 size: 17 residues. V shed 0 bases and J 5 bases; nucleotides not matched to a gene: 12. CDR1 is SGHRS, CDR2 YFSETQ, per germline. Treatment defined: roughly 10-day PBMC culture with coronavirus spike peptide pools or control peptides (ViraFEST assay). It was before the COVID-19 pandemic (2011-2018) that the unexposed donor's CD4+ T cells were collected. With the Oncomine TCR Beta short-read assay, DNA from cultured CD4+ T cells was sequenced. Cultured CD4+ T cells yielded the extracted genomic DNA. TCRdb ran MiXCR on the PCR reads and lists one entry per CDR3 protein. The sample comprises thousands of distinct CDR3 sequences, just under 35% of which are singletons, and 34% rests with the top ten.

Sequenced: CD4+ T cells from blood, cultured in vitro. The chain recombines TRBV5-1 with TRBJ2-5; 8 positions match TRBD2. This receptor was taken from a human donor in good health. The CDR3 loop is CASSLALAGGAGETQYF. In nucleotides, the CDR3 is TGCGCCAGCAGCTTGGCTCTAGCGGGTGGCGCTGGGGAGACCCAGTACTTC.